This T cell receptor (beta chain) was identified in a study of follicular helper T cells after annual influenza vaccination. TCRB sequencing was done at Survey resolution level. Data came from immunoSEQ multiplex PCR; TCRdb stores just in-frame clones and leaves some out. Here the sample spans about 10,000 clones, about 84% being singletons. The time point here: 2015-2016 season, pre-vaccination. Germline CDR1 and CDR2: MNHNY and SVGAGI (reference sequence). This CDR3 comprises 14 residues. V dropped 5 bases and J dropped 2 bases, with 10 bases sitting between them. The genes are TRBV6-6 and TRBJ2-1; D is perhaps TRBD2 (6 bases). This sequence originates from an adult who received the influenza vaccine. The sequencing used CXCR5+ CD38- circulating T follicular helper cells from blood, collected on the day of influenza vaccination. This sample's subset: circulating Tfh, non-naive CD4+CXCR5+PD-1+ (ICOS+CD38+ or ICOS-CD38-). Here the CDR3 reads CASSAGTAYNEQFF. The CDR3, as DNA: TGTGCCAGCAGTGCCGGGACTGCCTACAATGAGCAGTTCTTC.